These 21 T cell receptor beta chains came from one sample sequenced in a study of metastatic and nonmetastatic thyroid tumors. TCRdb reprocessed the PCR reads using MiXCR. Of around 42,000 clones listed, approximately 10% are singletons. The entire patient cohort was treatment-naive prior to thyroid surgery. The specimen sequenced was blood. The receptors originated from a female donor with papillary thyroid cancer or a benign thyroid nodule (not recorded which). Some clones in this sample may be carry-over from other donors' samples.

This clone occurred many times. The chain couples TRBV20-1 to TRBJ1-6, with D perhaps TRBD1 (5 bases). V lost 0 bases and J lost 10, with 19 bases in between. The CDR3 extends over 16 amino acids. Per the germline V gene, CDR1 is DFQATT and CDR2 is SNEGSKA (reference sequence). The CDR3 region has the DNA TGCAGTGCTAGAGATGCCCCGACAGAGCGGGGATCACCCCTCCACTTT. The encoded protein is CSARDAPTERGSPLHF.

This clone was counted ten times or more. This chain uses TRBV6-1 with TRBJ2-5, with D unclear. Germline lookup yields CDR1 MNHNS and CDR2 SASEGT. Trimming cost V 5 bases and J 4 bases, with 11 bases left between them. This CDR3 spans 13 amino acids. CDR3 sequence: CASSRAARETQYF. CDR3 DNA sequence: TGTGCCAGCAGTCGAGCTGCTCGAGAGACCCAGTACTTC.

This clone was seen ten or more times. The J gene is TRBJ2-7, the V gene TRBV18, with 7 bases that match TRBD1. J lost 0 bases, V lost 6 bases, and 8 bases had no gene match. Germline-derived CDR1 and CDR2 are KGHSH and LQKENI. The CDR3 runs 15 residues. In DNA, the CDR3 is TGTGCCAGCTCCGAGTACAGGGGCGGCTCCTACGAGCAGTACTTC. Translating it yields CASSEYRGGSYEQYF.

This clone was found many times. This rearrangement joins TRBV24-1 to TRBJ2-1, with D possibly TRBD2 on 6 matching bases. V lost 5 bases and J lost 8, with 15 bases in between. The germline V gene has CDR1 KGHDR and CDR2 SFDVKD. This CDR3 spans 14 amino acids. The CDR3 spells CATSGNPSGDEQFF. The CDR3 coding sequence is TGTGCCACCAGTGGGAATCCCTCGGGGGATGAGCAGTTCTTC.

This clone was detected many times. This chain joins TRBV3-1 and TRBJ1-2; 7 nucleotides agree with TRBD1. Trimming removed 1 base from V and 4 bases from J; junction bases left unmatched: 6. Per germline, CDR1 LGHDT and CDR2 YNNKEL (reference sequence). The CDR3 is 15 residues long. The CDR3 protein is CASSQGLEGAYGYTF. The DNA for the CDR3 is TGTGCCAGCAGCCAAGGTTTAGAGGGGGCCTATGGCTACACCTTC.

The V call is TRBV5-6, the J call TRBJ2-6; the match to TRBD2 covers 7 bases. The CDR3 spans 17 residues. The J segment lost 0 bases and the V segment lost 7 bases, leaving 10 bases of the junction unmatched. Per germline, CDR1 SGHDT and CDR2 YYEEEE. The DNA for the CDR3 is TGTGCCAGCGTCGGGGGGAGGCGGATCTCTGGGGCCAACGTCCTGACTTTC. It is translated as CASVGGRRISGANVLTF.

This clone was observed many times. This chain's CDR3 is CASTNTRSGNTIYF. The CDR3 DNA sequence: TGTGCCAGTACGAACACTCGCTCTGGAAACACCATATATTTT. This chain links TRBV19 with TRBJ1-3; the D is unclear. Trimming removed 7 bases at V and 0 bases at J, with 10 bases between. Germline values: CDR1 LNHDA, CDR2 SQIVND (reference sequence). There are 14 residues in the CDR3. The whole variable domain, remainder taken from reference TRBV19 and TRBJ1-3, is DGGITQSPKYLFRKEGQNVTLSCEQNLNHDAMYWYRQDPGQGLRLIYYSQIVNDFQKGDIAEGYSVSREKKESFPLTVTSAQKNPTAFYLCASTNTRSGNTIYFGEGSWLTVV.

The chain has TRBV19 and TRBJ2-1; 9 bases map to TRBD2. Losses at the gene ends were 8 bases for V and 4 bases for J; bases not matched to a gene: 9. Germline V lookup: CDR1 LNHDA, CDR2 SQIVND (reference sequence). This CDR3 has 15 residues. This chain's CDR3 is CASAPAGGSYNEQFF. The DNA for the CDR3 is TGTGCCAGTGCCCCAGCGGGAGGATCTTACAATGAGCAGTTCTTC. The entire variable domain, with the rest obtained from reference TRBV19 and TRBJ2-1, is as follows: DGGITQSPKYLFRKEGQNVTLSCEQNLNHDAMYWYRQDPGQGLRLIYYSQIVNDFQKGDIAEGYSVSREKKESFPLTVTSAQKNPTAFYLCASAPAGGSYNEQFFGPGTRLTVL.

The rearrangement joins TRBV20-1 to TRBJ2-2; 12 positions match TRBD2. V lost 3 bases, J lost 1 base, and 15 bases stayed unmatched. The V gene's germline CDR1 is DFQATT and CDR2 SNEGSKA (reference sequence). The CDR3 loop spans 20 amino acids. Here the CDR3 reads CSASRFQVLAGGRNTGELFF. The CDR3 DNA sequence: TGCAGTGCTAGCCGTTTCCAGGTACTAGCGGGAGGTCGGAACACCGGGGAGCTGTTTTTT.

This clone came up many times. The chain couples TRBV18 to TRBJ1-2; D is possibly TRBD1 (5 bases). The V end was cut by 2 bases, the J end by 3 bases, with 7 bases between. This CDR3 has 13 residues. The V gene's germline CDR1 is KGHSH and CDR2 LQKENI. CDR3 DNA: TGTGCCAGCTCACCAGGAGGGGACTATGGCTACACCTTC. Protein product: CASSPGGDYGYTF.

There are many counts of this clone. The chain uses TRBV4-2 and TRBJ2-1, with unresolved D. This CDR3 region has 14 residues. With 0 bases removed from V and 4 bases from J, the gap between germline ends came to 7 bases. Germline V lookup: CDR1 LGHNA, CDR2 YNFKEQ. In nucleotides, the CDR3 is TGTGCCAGCAGCCAAGATGCTATTTACAATGAGCAGTTCTTC. Protein sequence: CASSQDAIYNEQFF.

The table lists this clone with many counts. The chain is built from TRBV5-1 and TRBJ2-3; the match to TRBD2 covers 7 bases. CDR3 length equals 14 residues. Germline V gene sequence: CDR1 SGHRS, CDR2 YFSETQ. Germline trimming cut 4 bases from V and 0 bases from J; bases unmatched to any gene: 2. In nucleotides, the CDR3 is TGCGCCAGCAGCATTAGCGGGAGCACAGATACGCAGTATTTT. Translated, it gives CASSISGSTDTQYF.

This clone was counted ten times or more. The junction and the germline gene differ at one end; a read error may be behind it. This chain uses TRBV7-9 with TRBJ2-5, with 9 bases matching TRBD2. There are 17 residues in the CDR3. Germline assignment: CDR1 SEHNR and CDR2 FQNEAQ (reference sequence). The CDR3 here is CASGLARVAGDQETQYF. The CDR3 DNA sequence: TGTGCCAGCGGCTTAGCGCGGGTAGCGGGGGATCAAGAGACCCAGTACTTC.

This clone was seen only a few times. This clone may be a read error of a much larger clone one base away. The gene calls are TRBV3-1 and TRBJ2-1; no clear D. The length of the CDR3 is 12 residues. Germline CDR1 is LGHDT and CDR2 is YNNKEL (reference sequence). The CDR3 coding sequence is TGTGCCAGCAGCCAACCCTTTGGTGAGCAGCTCTTC. Amino acid sequence: CASSQPFGEQLF.

This clone was seen at least ten times. The genes are TRBV4-2 and TRBJ2-1, with D tentatively TRBD1 or TRBD2 (5 bases each). The CDR3 totals 17 residues. Germline V gene lookup returns CDR1 LGHNA and CDR2 YNFKEQ. V was shortened by 5 bases and J by 1 base, with 18 bases between the two germline ends. DNA for the CDR3: TGTGCCAGCAGCAGAGGGACCCCGGATGCGTCCTACAATGAGCAGTTCTTC. Amino acids: CASSRGTPDASYNEQFF.

This clone was observed many times. The chain joins TRBV20-1 to TRBJ2-7, with D perhaps TRBD2 (7 bases). Germline V gene lookup returns CDR1 DFQATT and CDR2 SNEGSKA (reference sequence). The CDR3 is made up of 15 amino acids. Trimming stripped 0 bases from V and 0 bases from J, with 12 bases between. CDR3 loop: CSARDRGGGSYEQYF. The CDR3 region has the DNA TGCAGTGCTAGAGATAGGGGAGGGGGCTCCTACGAGCAGTACTTC.

Ten or more counts support this clone. This chain links TRBV7-3 with TRBJ1-1; tentatively, D is TRBD1 (6 bases). The CDR3 is 17 residues long. The germline CDR1 and CDR2 sequences are SGHTA and FQGTGA. Deletions cut 8 bases from V and 4 bases from J, with 26 bases between. CDR3 DNA sequence: TGTGCCAGCGCTATAGGGGGGTGGAGCAGGGCGTCCACTGAAGCTTTCTTT. Its protein product is CASAIGGWSRASTEAFF. Full variable domain (remainder filled in from reference TRBV7-3 and TRBJ1-1): GAGVSQTPSNKVTEKGKYVELRCDPISGHTALYWYRQSLGQGPEFLIYFQGTGAADDSGLPNDRFFAVRPEGSVSTLKIQRTERGDSAVYLCASAIGGWSRASTEAFFGQGTRLTVV.

Ten or more counts support this clone. V and J are TRBV10-3 and TRBJ2-7, with D hard to call. Germline CDR1 ENHRY, CDR2 SYGVKD. V lost 2 bases and J 6 bases, leaving 14 bases between the germline ends. The CDR3 length is 14 residues. CDR3 coding DNA: TGTGCCATCAGTGAGGCCGACTCCACCGGCGAGCAGTACTTC. Amino acid sequence: CAISEADSTGEQYF.

This clone was counted ten times or more. The V gene is TRBV19, the J gene TRBJ1-5; a weak D match, TRBD1 (5 bases). The CDR3 runs to 17 residues. Germline V gene lookup returns CDR1 LNHDA and CDR2 SQIVND (reference sequence). V shed 1 base and J shed 7 bases, with 20 bases lying between them. Here the CDR3 reads CASSIVGDYRERQPQHF. DNA for the CDR3: TGTGCCAGTAGTATAGTGGGGGACTATCGGGAAAGGCAGCCCCAGCATTTT. Full variable domain (outside the CDR3, taken from reference TRBV19 and TRBJ1-5): DGGITQSPKYLFRKEGQNVTLSCEQNLNHDAMYWYRQDPGQGLRLIYYSQIVNDFQKGDIAEGYSVSREKKESFPLTVTSAQKNPTAFYLCASSIVGDYRERQPQHFGDGTRLSIL.

The table lists this clone with many counts. V usage is TRBV20-1 and J usage is TRBJ2-3, with TRBD2 matching over 12 bases. The CDR3 is 18 amino acids. Trimming took 3 bases from V and 3 from J; bases not matched to a gene: 13. CDR1 is DFQATT, CDR2 SNEGSKA, per germline (reference sequence). CDR3 amino acids: CSARPYSTTSGRTDTQYF. CDR3 sequence (DNA): TGCAGTGCTAGGCCCTACTCAACGACTAGCGGGAGAACAGATACGCAGTATTTT.

The chain is built from TRBV12-3 or TRBV12-4 and TRBJ2-5; D is unclear. V was clipped by 5 bases and J by 2 bases, with 12 bases between them. The length of the CDR3 is 14 residues. CDR3 amino acids: CASSPNMGQETQYF. Here the CDR3 DNA reads TGTGCCAGCAGTCCGAACATGGGTCAAGAGACCCAGTACTTC.